Below are 15 T cell receptor beta chains sequenced from a single sample in a study of T cell responses to AZD1222 COVID-19 vaccine. The table came from immunoSEQ multiplex PCR; TCRdb's copy has only in-frame clones and leaves some out. Seen here are 150,000 to 200,000 clones, roughly 92% observed once, and the top ten hold 1.1% to 1.5%. Sequences were derived from peripheral blood, sampled on day 0 of AZD1222 vaccination. The source of these receptors is an adult in good health.

Only a few counts were recorded for this clone. The chain uses TRBV29-1 and TRBJ1-2; TRBD1 agrees at 8 bases. Germline CDR1 reads SQVTM; CDR2 reads ANQGSEA. The CDR3 runs to 12 residues. Trimming cost V 3 bases and J 4 bases; bases outside gene matches: 1. The CDR3 region has the DNA TGCAGCGTTGACAGGGGGCCCTATGGCTACACCTTC. The encoded protein is CSVDRGPYGYTF.

The V and J genes are TRBV28 and TRBJ2-5, with TRBD2 identical over 12 bases. Trimming removed 6 bases from V and 4 bases from J; junction bases left unmatched: 3. The CDR3 extends over 14 amino acids. Germline V gene lookup returns CDR1 MDHEN and CDR2 SYDVKM. The CDR3 DNA follows: TGTGCCAGCAGCCCGGGACTAGCGGGAGAGACCCAGTACTTC. Translation: CASSPGLAGETQYF. Looking up the rest from reference TRBV28 and TRBJ2-5 gives the full variable domain: DVKVTQSSRYLVKRTGEKVFLECVQDMDHENMFWYRQDPGLGLRLIYFSYDVKMKEKGDIPEGYSVSREKKERFSLILESASTNQTSMYLCASSPGLAGETQYFGPGTRLLVL.

The chain recombines TRBV27 with TRBJ1-5; D not resolved. V dropped 6 bases and J dropped 3 bases, with 15 bases sitting between them. CDR3 length: 15 amino acids. The germline V gene has CDR1 MNHEY and CDR2 SMNVEV (reference sequence). CDR3 protein: CASSQTGWANQPQHF. The CDR3, as DNA: TGTGCCAGCAGCCAGACGGGGTGGGCCAATCAGCCCCAGCATTTT.

The chain joins TRBV4-1 to TRBJ2-1; TRBD2 aligns across 9 bases. This CDR3 is 17 amino acids long. The junction had 16 bases not matched to a gene; V was cut back by 5 bases and J by 8 bases. Germline CDR1 reads MGHRA; CDR2 reads YSYEKL. The CDR3 protein is CASSRGGLAGRGDEQFF. CDR3 in DNA: TGCGCCAGCAGCAGGGGTGGGCTAGCGGGGCGGGGTGATGAGCAGTTCTTC.

V is TRBV29-1 and J is TRBJ2-1; no clear D gene. Germline CDR1 SQVTM, CDR2 ANQGSEA. V was pared by 6 bases and J by 9 bases, with 18 bases between. This CDR3 has 13 residues. The CDR3 bases are TGCAGCGTCAGTACCCGGCGACATTTTGAGCAGTTCTTC. It codes for CSVSTRRHFEQFF.

The chain joins TRBV7-8 to TRBJ1-6; 8 bases match TRBD1. Germline assignment: CDR1 SGHVS and CDR2 FQNEAQ. The V gene end was trimmed by 0 bases and the J gene end by 9 bases; junction bases not matched to a gene: 7. The CDR3 is 16 amino acids. This chain's CDR3 is CASSLAPQGAGSPLHF. In nucleotides, the CDR3 is TGTGCCAGCAGCTTAGCACCCCAGGGGGCAGGTTCACCCCTCCACTTT.

The chain joins TRBV19 to TRBJ1-1; D gene unclear. Germline lookup yields CDR1 LNHDA and CDR2 SQIVND (reference sequence). This CDR3 contains 13 residues. Deletions cut 6 bases from V and 2 bases from J, with 10 bases between. CDR3 in amino acids: CASSPGSNTEAFF. As DNA, the CDR3 is TGTGCCAGTAGCCCGGGCTCTAACACTGAAGCTTTCTTT.

This clone occurred once. The J gene is TRBJ2-3, the V gene TRBV4-3; 14 nucleotides line up with TRBD2. J was trimmed by 0 bases and V by 0 bases; bases with no gene match: 11. The CDR3 is 21 amino acids. Germline V lookup: CDR1 LGHNA, CDR2 YSLEER. The chain's CDR3 is CASSQDTGTSGRVGSTDTQYF. The CDR3 DNA sequence: TGCGCCAGCAGCCAAGATACCGGGACTAGCGGGAGAGTGGGTAGCACAGATACGCAGTATTTT.

The V and J genes are TRBV5-8 and TRBJ1-1; 7 bases agree with TRBD1. This CDR3 contains 18 residues. Germline CDR1 is SGHTS and CDR2 is YDEGEE. J gave up 1 base and V 3 bases, and 15 bases lay outside the gene matches. The CDR3 loop is CASSSTGLSGFWNTEAFF. The CDR3 DNA reads as TGTGCCAGCAGCTCGACAGGGCTATCCGGTTTCTGGAACACTGAAGCTTTCTTT. Supplemented by reference TRBV5-8 and TRBJ1-1, the full variable domain reads EAGVTQSPTHLIKTRGQQATLRCSPISGHTSVYWYQQALGLGLQFLLWYDEGEERNRGNFPPRFSGRQFPNYSSELNVNALELEDSALYLCASSSTGLSGFWNTEAFFGQGTRLTVV.

The chain recombines TRBV28 with TRBJ1-3; D is uncertain. The germline gives CDR1 MDHEN, CDR2 SYDVKM. V dropped 2 bases and J dropped 4 bases, with 12 bases sitting between them. This CDR3 is 15 amino acids long. CDR3 nucleotide sequence: TGTGCCAGCAGTTTAGAGGGAGGACGCGGAAACACCATATATTTT. Protein: CASSLEGGRGNTIYF.

The chain recombines TRBV4-1 with TRBJ2-3; D is uncertain. Trimming shortened V by 1 base and J by 5 bases, and 7 bases separated the two germline ends. The CDR3 is 13 residues long. Germline CDR1 and CDR2: MGHRA and YSYEKL. CDR3 sequence: CASSQGPGDTQYF. CDR3 in DNA: TGCGCCAGCAGCCAAGGCCCCGGAGATACGCAGTATTTT.

The chain recombines TRBV29-1 with TRBJ1-1, with D tentatively TRBD1 (6 bases). This CDR3 is built from 11 residues. V lost 7 bases and J lost 4, with 10 bases in between. Germline V gene data show CDR1 as SQVTM and CDR2 as ANQGSEA. The CDR3 coding sequence is TGCAGCGGGGGGCACAGCACTGAAGCTTTCTTT. Residues: CSGGHSTEAFF. The full variable domain, rest sourced from reference TRBV29-1 and TRBJ1-1, is SAVISQKPSRDICQRGTSLTIQCQVDSQVTMMFWYRQQPGQSLTLIATANQGSEATYESGFVIDKFPISRPNLTFSTLTVSNMSPEDSSIYLCSGGHSTEAFFGQGTRLTVV.

As regards this clone: A junction end diverges from the germline sequence, so it may reflect a read error. The chain is built from TRBV15 and TRBJ1-1; 7 bases line up with TRBD1. Germline loops: CDR1 LNHNV, CDR2 YYDKDF (reference sequence). The CDR3 extends over 14 amino acids. The CDR3 reads CATSREGGTGTALF. The DNA for the CDR3 is TGTGCCACCAGCAGAGAAGGGGGAACCGGGACAGCCCTCTTT.

CDR3: CASTLGTGVYSGYTF. CDR3 in DNA: TGCGCCAGCACCTTAGGGACGGGGGTATATAGTGGCTACACCTTC. V gene TRBV4-1 combines with J gene TRBJ1-2, with a tentative D call TRBD1 (5 bases). The germline CDR1 and CDR2 sequences are MGHRA and YSYEKL. Trimming took off 7 bases at V and 7 bases at J, with 22 bases between the two ends. The CDR3 is 15 amino acids.

The V call is TRBV12-5, the J call TRBJ1-1; no reliable D call. V lost 2 bases, J lost 0 bases, and 10 bases lay in between. From germline, CDR1 is LGHNT and CDR2 FRNRAP. The CDR3 is 15 residues long. CDR3 residues: CASGLIATLNTEAFF. CDR3 nucleotide sequence: TGTGCTAGTGGTTTGATCGCAACCTTGAACACTGAAGCTTTCTTT.